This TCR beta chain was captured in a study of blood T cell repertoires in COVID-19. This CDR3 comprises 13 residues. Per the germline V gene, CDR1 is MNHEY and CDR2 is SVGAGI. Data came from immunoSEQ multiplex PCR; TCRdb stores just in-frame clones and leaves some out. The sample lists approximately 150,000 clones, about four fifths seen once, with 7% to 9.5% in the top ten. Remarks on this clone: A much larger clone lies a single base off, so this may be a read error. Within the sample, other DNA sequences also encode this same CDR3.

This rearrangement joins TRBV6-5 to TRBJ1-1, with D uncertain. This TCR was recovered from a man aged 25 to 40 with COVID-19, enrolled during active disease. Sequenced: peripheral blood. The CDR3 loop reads CASSPDTHTEAFF. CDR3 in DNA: TGTGCCAGCAGCCCCGACACCCACACCGAAGCTTTCTTT.